The 23 T cell receptor beta chains listed next were all sequenced from one sample in a study of OX40 agonist ivuxolimab in advanced cancers. Measured with immunoSEQ multiplex PCR; TCRdb has only the in-frame clones, and not every one. Of about 16,000 clones in the sample, roughly 79% were seen once. The specimen comprised CD4+ or CD8+ T cells sorted from blood, sampled in a trial of the OX40 agonist ivuxolimab. These receptor sequences come from an adult with an advanced solid tumor such as melanoma, head and neck, liver or kidney cancer.

The table lists this clone with a count of one. The chain couples TRBV28 to TRBJ2-7; D ambiguous. Looked up from germline, CDR1 is MDHEN and CDR2 is SYDVKM. The CDR3 length is 13 residues. Trimming stripped 6 bases from V and 2 bases from J, with 11 bases between. CDR3 sequence: CASRERLTYEQYF. The DNA of the CDR3 is TGTGCCAGCAGGGAGAGGTTGACCTACGAGCAGTACTTC.

V gene TRBV5-5 combines with J gene TRBJ1-1; D unresolved. The length of the CDR3 is 15 residues. The V gene's germline CDR1 is SGHKS and CDR2 YYEKEE (reference sequence). V was cut by 0 bases and J by 0 bases, with 9 bases left in between. DNA of the CDR3: TGTGCCAGCAGCTTGGTTGGGTTCATGAACACTGAAGCTTTCTTT. Residues: CASSLVGFMNTEAFF.

J is TRBJ1-1 and V is TRBV4-1; 7 bases fit TRBD1. Trimming removed 3 bases from V and 1 base from J; junction bases left unmatched: 5. Germline CDR1 reads MGHRA; CDR2 reads YSYEKL. The length of the CDR3 is 15 residues. This CDR3 is CASSQEQGGNTEAFF. CDR3 nucleotides: TGCGCCAGCAGCCAGGAGCAGGGGGGGAACACTGAAGCTTTCTTT.

The V call is TRBV10-2, the J call TRBJ1-2, with TRBD1 as a possible D gene (6 bases). The CDR3 consists of 15 residues. CDR1 is WSHSY and CDR2 is SAAADI in the germline V gene. Deletions cut 2 bases from V and 5 bases from J, with 15 bases between. For the CDR3, the DNA is TGCGCCAGCAGTGAGATCGGGACAACCGTTTATGGCTACACCTTC. Translated: CASSEIGTTVYGYTF.

The chain carries TRBV5-6 and TRBJ1-5; no clear D gene. Germline CDR1 reads SGHDT; CDR2 reads YYEEEE. V gave up 1 base and J gave up 2 bases, with 4 bases separating them. The CDR3 contains 13 residues. The CDR3: CASSLLGNQPQHF. The CDR3 DNA follows: TGTGCCAGCAGCTTGCTAGGCAATCAGCCCCAGCATTTT.

This sequence joins TRBV14 and TRBJ2-7, with TRBD1 identical over 10 bases. The CDR3 loop spans 16 amino acids. Germline assignment: CDR1 SGHDN and CDR2 FVKESK. The junction had 6 bases not matched to a gene; V was cut back by 0 bases and J by 4 bases. CDR3 residues: CASSQDEGQGLYEQYF. The CDR3, as DNA: TGTGCCAGCAGCCAAGATGAGGGACAGGGGCTTTACGAGCAGTACTTC.

In this sample, this clone is large. The chain joins TRBV4-2 to TRBJ1-3, with D uncertain. Trimming stripped 1 base from V and 1 base from J, with 5 bases between. CDR3 length equals 14 residues. The germline gives CDR1 LGHNA, CDR2 YNFKEQ. The CDR3 loop is CASSQGDSGNTIYF. CDR3 sequence (DNA): TGTGCCAGCAGCCAAGGAGATTCTGGAAACACCATATATTTT.

The CDR3 DNA follows: TGTGCCAGCAGCTTGGCCCTCTTAGCGGGGGAAGATACGCAGTATTTT. Translating gives CASSLALLAGEDTQYF. V is TRBV5-6 and J is TRBJ2-3; the match to TRBD2 covers 9 bases. The CDR3 loop spans 16 amino acids. Per the germline V gene, CDR1 is SGHDT and CDR2 is YYEEEE. The J segment lost 5 bases and the V segment lost 0 bases, leaving 7 bases of the junction unmatched.

V and J are TRBV7-2 and TRBJ1-5; the D is unclear. V lost 3 bases to trimming and J lost 1 base, with 13 bases between them. The CDR3 is 16 amino acids. The germline CDR1 and CDR2 sequences are SGHTA and FQGNSA. Written as DNA, the CDR3 is TGTGCCAGCAGCTTGGCTTACGGCGGGAGCAATCAGCCCCAGCATTTT. Amino acid sequence: CASSLAYGGSNQPQHF.

Only one count was recorded for this clone. The chain recombines TRBV6-5 with TRBJ2-7, with 7 bases that match TRBD1. The CDR3 loop spans 14 amino acids. The V gene's germline CDR1 is MNHEY and CDR2 SVGAGI. Trimming at V came to 2 bases and at J to 2 bases, leaving 3 bases not matched to a gene. The CDR3 protein is CASSYGQGAYEQYF. The CDR3 coding sequence is TGTGCCAGCAGTTACGGGCAGGGGGCCTACGAGCAGTACTTC.

The V and J genes are TRBV6-1 and TRBJ1-2; TRBD1 matches 7 bases. V lost 2 bases, J lost 6 bases, and 9 bases stayed unmatched. The V gene's germline CDR1 is MNHNS and CDR2 SASEGT. The CDR3 loop spans 15 amino acids. The chain's CDR3 is CASSEFGDRVDGYTF. CDR3 nucleotide sequence: TGTGCCAGCAGTGAATTCGGAGACAGGGTCGATGGCTACACCTTC.

The chain couples TRBV10-3 to TRBJ2-7; 9 nucleotides agree with TRBD1. The V and J ends lost 10 bases and 4 bases, in that order; junction bases with no gene match: 11. CDR3 length: 14 residues. CDR1 and CDR2 (germline): ENHRY, SYGVKD. For the CDR3, the DNA is TGTGCCAGCAACCACCGGGACAGGGAGTACGAGCAGTACTTC. Residues: CASNHRDREYEQYF.

The chain joins TRBV6-1 to TRBJ2-7; D gene uncertain. This CDR3 is built from 11 residues. The V end lost 5 bases, the J end lost 7 bases, and 9 bases lay between the germline ends. The V gene's germline CDR1 is MNHNS and CDR2 SASEGT. As DNA, the CDR3 is TGTGCCAGCAGTTTCGTAGGAGAGCAGTACTTC. Translated: CASSFVGEQYF.

V usage is TRBV5-6 and J usage is TRBJ1-5; TRBD1 matches at 7 bases. J gave up 5 bases and V 2 bases, and 4 bases lay outside the gene matches. This CDR3 comprises 14 residues. Germline V CDR1 and CDR2: SGHDT, YYEEEE. DNA of the CDR3: TGTGCCAGCAGCTTCGGGGGACAGTATCAGCCCCAGCATTTT. Translation gives CASSFGGQYQPQHF.

Points on this clone: One junction end does not reproduce the germline sequence, and a read error may be involved. The chain recombines TRBV7-9 with TRBJ2-4; 8 positions agree with TRBD1. Germline V gene data show CDR1 as SEHNR and CDR2 as FQNEAQ (reference sequence). CDR3 length: 17 amino acids. CDR3 nucleotides: TGTGCCAGCGGCTTACCACCGGGACAGGTGGGCAAAAACATTCAGTACTTC. It translates to CASGLPPGQVGKNIQYF.

In this sample, this clone turned up a few times. The chain has TRBV13 and TRBJ2-7, with 11 positions matching TRBD2. CDR1 and CDR2 from the germline V gene are PRHDT and FYEKMQ (reference sequence). The CDR3 covers 16 residues. The V and J ends lost 4 bases and 3 bases, in that order; junction bases with no gene match: 8. CDR3 nucleotides: TGTGCCAGCAGCTCCCTAGGACTAGCGGGCGGCTACGAGCAGTACTTC. It is translated as CASSSLGLAGGYEQYF.

The chain combines TRBV5-4 with TRBJ1-1; 7 nucleotides match TRBD1. The CDR3 is 14 amino acids. With 0 bases clipped from V and 4 bases from J, the junction kept 3 bases outside the gene matches. In germline, CDR1 is SGHNT, CDR2 YYREEE (reference sequence). The CDR3 spells CASSLGSGGTEAFF. DNA of the CDR3: TGTGCCAGCAGCTTGGGGTCAGGGGGCACTGAAGCTTTCTTT.

The chain carries TRBV5-6 and TRBJ2-7; D is unresolved. Looked up from germline, CDR1 is SGHDT and CDR2 is YYEEEE. V was shortened by 4 bases and J by 3 bases, with 11 bases between the two germline ends. The CDR3 loop spans 13 amino acids. CDR3: CASSTMVSYEQYF. The CDR3 region has the DNA TGTGCCAGCAGCACTATGGTGAGCTACGAGCAGTACTTC.

The V and J genes are TRBV4-3 and TRBJ2-3; a weak D match, TRBD1 (6 bases). Trimming removed 0 bases from V and 4 bases from J, with 26 bases in between. Germline V lookup: CDR1 LGHNA, CDR2 YSLEER. The CDR3 runs 20 residues. In DNA, the CDR3 is TGCGCCAGCAGCCAAGATCTGGTGGTAGGGCAGGGGAGCGCCGCAGATACGCAGTATTTT. Encoded protein: CASSQDLVVGQGSAADTQYF.

The chain links TRBV5-3 to TRBJ1-2, with no clear D. TRBV5-3 is flagged as an ORF with uncertain function. This CDR3 region has 12 residues. The V gene lost 8 bases and the J gene lost 2 bases, with 10 bases spanning the gap. The CDR3 protein is CASKHRNYGYTF. CDR3 nucleotide sequence: TGTGCCAGCAAGCACAGAAACTATGGCTACACCTTC.

V usage is TRBV9 and J usage is TRBJ2-3; perhaps TRBD2 as D (6 bases). Per the germline V gene, CDR1 is SGDLS and CDR2 is YYNGEE. V gave up 3 bases and J gave up 1 base, with 12 bases separating them. This CDR3 has 15 residues. In DNA form, the CDR3 reads TGTGCCAGCAGCGACGGGGGATGGGGCACAGATACGCAGTATTTT. This codes for CASSDGGWGTDTQYF. The full variable domain, in which reference TRBV9 and TRBJ2-3 provide the parts outside the CDR3, is DSGVTQTPKHLITATGQRVTLRCSPRSGDLSVYWYQQSLDQGLQFLIQYYNGEERAKGNILERFSAQQFPDLHSELNLSSLELGDSALYFCASSDGGWGTDTQYFGPGTRLTVL.

The chain is built from TRBV19 and TRBJ2-1, with 15 bases fitting TRBD2. With V trimmed by 5 bases and J by 7 bases, 3 bases remained unmatched. The CDR3 contains 15 residues. Germline V gene data show CDR1 as LNHDA and CDR2 as SQIVND (reference sequence). The CDR3 bases are TGTGCCAGTAGTCCGGGACTAGCGGGGGGAAATGAGCAGTTCTTC. This encodes CASSPGLAGGNEQFF. The whole variable domain, remainder taken from reference TRBV19 and TRBJ2-1, is DGGITQSPKYLFRKEGQNVTLSCEQNLNHDAMYWYRQDPGQGLRLIYYSQIVNDFQKGDIAEGYSVSREKKESFPLTVTSAQKNPTAFYLCASSPGLAGGNEQFFGPGTRLTVL.

The chain joins TRBV21-1 to TRBJ1-4; the table's TRBD1 call for D was not verified on the DNA. TRBV21-1 is designated a pseudogene. The CDR3 has 14 residues. Here the CDR3 DNA reads TGTGCCAGCAGCAGAGAGGGGACAGATGAAAAACTGTTTTTT. It encodes CASSREGTDEKLFF.